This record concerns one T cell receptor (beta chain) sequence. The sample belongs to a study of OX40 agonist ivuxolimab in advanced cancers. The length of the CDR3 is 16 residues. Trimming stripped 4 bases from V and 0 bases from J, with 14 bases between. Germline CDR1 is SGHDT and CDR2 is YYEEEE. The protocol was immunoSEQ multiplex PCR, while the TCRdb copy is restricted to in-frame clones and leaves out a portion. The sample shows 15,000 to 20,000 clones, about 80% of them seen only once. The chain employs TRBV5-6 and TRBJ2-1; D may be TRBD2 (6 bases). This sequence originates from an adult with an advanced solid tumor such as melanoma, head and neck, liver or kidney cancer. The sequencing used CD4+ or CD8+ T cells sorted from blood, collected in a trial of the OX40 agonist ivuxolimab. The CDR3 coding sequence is TGTGCCAGCAGCCCGTGGGACTTCTCCTCCTACAATGAGCAGTTCTTC. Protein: CASSPWDFSSYNEQFF.